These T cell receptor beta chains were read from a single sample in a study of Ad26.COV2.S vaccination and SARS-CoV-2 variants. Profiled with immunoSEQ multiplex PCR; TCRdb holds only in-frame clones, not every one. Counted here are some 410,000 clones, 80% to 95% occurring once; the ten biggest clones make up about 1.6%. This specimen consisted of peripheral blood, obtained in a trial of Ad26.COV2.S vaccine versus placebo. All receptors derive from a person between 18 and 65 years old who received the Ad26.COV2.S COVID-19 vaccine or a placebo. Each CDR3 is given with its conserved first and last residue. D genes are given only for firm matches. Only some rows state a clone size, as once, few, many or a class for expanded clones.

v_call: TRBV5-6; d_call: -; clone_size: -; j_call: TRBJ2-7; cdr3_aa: CASSLAKSQVYEQYF; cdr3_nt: TGTGCCAGCAGCTTGGCGAAGTCCCAGGTCTACGAGCAGTACTTC
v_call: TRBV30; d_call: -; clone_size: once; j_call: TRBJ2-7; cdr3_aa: CAWSVGLRSLYEQYF; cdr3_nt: TGTGCCTGGAGTGTAGGATTGCGGTCCCTATACGAGCAGTACTTC
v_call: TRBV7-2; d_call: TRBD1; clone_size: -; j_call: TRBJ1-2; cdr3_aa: CASSIPGGSGYGYTF; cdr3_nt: TGTGCCAGCAGCATCCCAGGGGGCTCTGGCTATGGCTACACCTTC
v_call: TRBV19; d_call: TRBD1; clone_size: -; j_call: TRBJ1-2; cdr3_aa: CASSPGTGSDYGYTF; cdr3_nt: TGTGCCAGTAGTCCCGGGACAGGGAGTGACTATGGCTACACCTTC
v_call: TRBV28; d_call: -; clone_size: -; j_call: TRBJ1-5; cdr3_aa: CASRLNRVSHSNQPQHF; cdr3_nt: TGTGCCAGCAGATTAAACAGGGTCTCACATAGCAATCAGCCCCAGCATTTT
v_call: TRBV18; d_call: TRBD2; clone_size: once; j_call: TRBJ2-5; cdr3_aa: CASSLTSGGTQETQYF; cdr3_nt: TGTGCCAGCTCACTAACTAGCGGGGGGACACAAGAGACCCAGTACTTC
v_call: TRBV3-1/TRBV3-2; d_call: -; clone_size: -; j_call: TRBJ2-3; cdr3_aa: CASSQSEGANTQYF; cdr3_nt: TGTGCCAGCAGCCAATCTGAAGGCGCGAATACGCAGTATTTT
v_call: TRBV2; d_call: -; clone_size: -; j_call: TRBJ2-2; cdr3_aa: CASSGAGELFF; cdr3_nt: TGTGCCAGCAGTGGGGCCGGGGAGCTGTTTTTT
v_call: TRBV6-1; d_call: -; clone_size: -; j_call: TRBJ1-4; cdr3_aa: CASSEPRGYEKLFF; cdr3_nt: TGTGCCAGCAGTGAACCAAGGGGGTATGAAAAACTGTTTTTT
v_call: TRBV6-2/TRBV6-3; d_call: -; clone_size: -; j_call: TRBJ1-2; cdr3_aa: CASSYSRPGASYGYTF; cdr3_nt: TGTGCCAGCAGTTACTCGCGGCCGGGGGCGAGCTATGGCTACACCTTC
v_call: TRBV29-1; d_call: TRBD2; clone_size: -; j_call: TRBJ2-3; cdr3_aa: CSSTGLAITSTDTQYF; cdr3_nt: TGCAGCTCAACGGGACTAGCGATTACTAGCACAGATACGCAGTATTTT
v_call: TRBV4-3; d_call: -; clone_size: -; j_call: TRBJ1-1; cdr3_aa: CASSQELFMNTEAFF; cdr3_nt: TGCGCCAGCAGCCAAGAGCTTTTCATGAACACTGAAGCTTTCTTT
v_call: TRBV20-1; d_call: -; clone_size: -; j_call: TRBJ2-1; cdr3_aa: CSADDYNEQFF; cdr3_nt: TGCAGTGCTGACGACTACAATGAGCAGTTCTTC
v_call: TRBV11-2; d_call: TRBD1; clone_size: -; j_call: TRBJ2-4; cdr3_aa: CASSQRQGASNIQYF; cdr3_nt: TGTGCCAGCAGCCAAAGGCAGGGGGCTTCGAACATTCAGTACTTC
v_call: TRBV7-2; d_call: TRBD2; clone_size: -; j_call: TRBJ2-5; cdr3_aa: CASSLVVERGAQETQYF; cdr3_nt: TGTGCCAGCAGCTTAGTGGTTGAGCGGGGGGCCCAAGAGACCCAGTACTTC
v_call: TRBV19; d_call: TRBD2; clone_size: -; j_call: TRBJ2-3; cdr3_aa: CASSIDGSLAGGLSTDTQYF; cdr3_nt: TGTGCCAGTAGTATAGATGGTTCCCTAGCGGGGGGCCTTAGCACAGATACGCAGTATTTT
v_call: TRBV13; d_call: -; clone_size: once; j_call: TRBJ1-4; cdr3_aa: CASSLGHKGPGEKLFF; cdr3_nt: TGTGCCAGCAGCTTAGGACATAAGGGTCCGGGTGAAAAACTGTTTTTT
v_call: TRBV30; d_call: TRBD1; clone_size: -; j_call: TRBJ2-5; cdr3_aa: CAWSEGQGPQETQYF; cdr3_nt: TGTGCCTGGAGTGAGGGACAGGGGCCTCAAGAGACCCAGTACTTC
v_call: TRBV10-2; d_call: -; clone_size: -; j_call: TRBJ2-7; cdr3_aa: CASSEYRGGGYEQYF; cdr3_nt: TGCGCCAGCAGTGAGTATCGGGGAGGGGGCTACGAGCAGTACTTC
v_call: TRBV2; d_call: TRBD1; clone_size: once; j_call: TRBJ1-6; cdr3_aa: CASRQTGGYVYNSPLHF; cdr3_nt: TGTGCCAGCAGGCAGACAGGGGGGTACGTCTATAATTCACCCCTCCACTTT
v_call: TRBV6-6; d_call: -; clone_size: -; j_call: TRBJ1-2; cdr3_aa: CASSPGVGYTF; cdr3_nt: TGTGCCAGCAGTCCAGGCGTGGGCTACACCTTC
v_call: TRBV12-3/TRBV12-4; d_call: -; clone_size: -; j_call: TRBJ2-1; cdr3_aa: CASSPRNEQFF; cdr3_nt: TGTGCCAGCAGTCCACGGAATGAGCAGTTCTTC
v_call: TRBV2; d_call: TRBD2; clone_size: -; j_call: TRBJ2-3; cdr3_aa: CARTSADTDTQYF; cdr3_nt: TGTGCCAGGACTAGCGCCGACACAGATACGCAGTATTTT
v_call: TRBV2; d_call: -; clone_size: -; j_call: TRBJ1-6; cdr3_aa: CASSVRGDSPLHF; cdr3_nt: TGTGCCAGCAGTGTCAGGGGTGATTCACCCCTCCACTTT
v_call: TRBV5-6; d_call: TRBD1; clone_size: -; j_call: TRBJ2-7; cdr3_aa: CASSKIRDSPSYEQYF; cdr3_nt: TGTGCCAGCAGTAAGATCCGGGACAGTCCCTCCTACGAGCAGTACTTC
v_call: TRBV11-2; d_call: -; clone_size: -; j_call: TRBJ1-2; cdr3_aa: CASSLLRHQGDNYGYTF; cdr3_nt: TGTGCCAGCAGCTTATTGAGGCACCAAGGGGATAACTATGGCTACACCTTC
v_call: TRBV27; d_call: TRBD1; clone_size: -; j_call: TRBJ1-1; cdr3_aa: CASIPTGAATEAFF; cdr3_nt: TGTGCCAGCATACCGACAGGGGCGGCCACTGAAGCTTTCTTT
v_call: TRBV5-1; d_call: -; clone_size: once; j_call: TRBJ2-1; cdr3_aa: CASSFGAAYNEQFF; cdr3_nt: TGCGCCAGCAGCTTTGGGGCGGCCTACAATGAGCAGTTCTTC
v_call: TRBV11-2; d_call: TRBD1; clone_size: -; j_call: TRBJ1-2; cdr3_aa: CASSPRQGPYGYTF; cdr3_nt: TGTGCCAGCAGCCCGCGACAGGGCCCATATGGCTACACCTTC
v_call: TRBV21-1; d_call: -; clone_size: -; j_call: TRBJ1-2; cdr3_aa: CASSKNAQGPLYGYTF; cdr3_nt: TGTGCCAGCAGCAAGAATGCGCAGGGACCCCTATATGGCTACACCTTC
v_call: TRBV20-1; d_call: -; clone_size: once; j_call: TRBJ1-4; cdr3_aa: CSASIVGNEKLFF; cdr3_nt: TGCAGTGCTAGTATAGTGGGTAATGAAAAACTGTTTTTT
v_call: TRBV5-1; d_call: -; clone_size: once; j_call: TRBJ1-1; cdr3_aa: CASSLGGSGEAFF; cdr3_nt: TGCGCCAGCAGCTTGGGTGGGTCGGGTGAAGCTTTCTTT
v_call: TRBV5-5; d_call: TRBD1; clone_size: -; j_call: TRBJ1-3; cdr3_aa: CASNDRGLGNTIYF; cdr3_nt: TGTGCCAGCAACGACAGGGGGCTCGGGAACACCATATATTTT
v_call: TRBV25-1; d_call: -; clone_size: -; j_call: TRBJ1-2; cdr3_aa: CASSDFLNYGYTF; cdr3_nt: TGTGCCAGCAGTGATTTTTTAAACTATGGCTACACCTTC
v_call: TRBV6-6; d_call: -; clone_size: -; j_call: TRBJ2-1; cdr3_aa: CAIRSGNNEQFF; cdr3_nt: TGTGCCATCCGGTCGGGTAACAATGAGCAGTTCTTC
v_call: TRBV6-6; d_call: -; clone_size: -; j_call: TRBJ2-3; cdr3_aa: CASSTLTRGTDTQYF; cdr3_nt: TGTGCCAGCAGTACGCTCACCCGGGGGACCGATACGCAGTATTTT
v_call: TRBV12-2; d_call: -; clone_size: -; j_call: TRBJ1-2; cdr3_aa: CASRLRTENNYGYTF; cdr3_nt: TGTGCAAGTCGCTTAAGGACGGAGAATAACTATGGCTACACCTTC
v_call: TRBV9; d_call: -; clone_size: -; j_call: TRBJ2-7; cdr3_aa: CASSVGDSPPYEQYF; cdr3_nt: TGTGCCAGCAGCGTAGGTGACAGTCCTCCCTACGAGCAGTACTTC
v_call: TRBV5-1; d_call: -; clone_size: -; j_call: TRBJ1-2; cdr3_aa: CASSLATSNYGYTF; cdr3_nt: TGCGCCAGCAGCTTGGCCACTTCTAACTATGGCTACACCTTC
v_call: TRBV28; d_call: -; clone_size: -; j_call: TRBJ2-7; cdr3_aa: CASSSPGRSSYEQYF; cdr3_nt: TGTGCCAGCAGTTCTCCGGGACGGAGCTCCTACGAGCAGTACTTC
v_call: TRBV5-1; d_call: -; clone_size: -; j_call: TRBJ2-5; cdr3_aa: CASSLGTLRETQYF; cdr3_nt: TGCGCCAGCAGCTTAGGGACACTTAGGGAGACCCAGTACTTC
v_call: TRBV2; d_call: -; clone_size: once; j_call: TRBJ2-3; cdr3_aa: CASSVRFGDTQYF; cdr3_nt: TGTGCCAGCAGTGTCCGATTCGGAGATACGCAGTATTTT
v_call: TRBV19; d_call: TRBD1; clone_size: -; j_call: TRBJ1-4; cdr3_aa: CATWGQGQDEKLFF; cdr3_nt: TGTGCCACTTGGGGACAGGGACAGGATGAAAAACTGTTTTTT
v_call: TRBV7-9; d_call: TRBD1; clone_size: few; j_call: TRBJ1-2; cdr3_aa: CASSHDNRQGYYGYTF; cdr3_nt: TGTGCCAGCAGCCACGACAATCGACAGGGTTACTATGGCTACACCTTC
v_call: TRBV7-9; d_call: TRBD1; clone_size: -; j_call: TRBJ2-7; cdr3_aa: CASSTGTGSYEQYF; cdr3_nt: TGTGCCAGCAGCACCGGGACAGGGTCCTACGAGCAGTACTTC
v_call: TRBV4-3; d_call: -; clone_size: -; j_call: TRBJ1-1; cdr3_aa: CASSQDRWGEGAEAFF; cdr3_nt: TGCGCCAGCAGCCAAGATAGGTGGGGAGAAGGCGCTGAAGCTTTCTTT
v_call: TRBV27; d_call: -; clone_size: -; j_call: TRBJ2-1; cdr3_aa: CASTSPGPSSYNEQFF; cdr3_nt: TGTGCCAGCACTTCACCGGGACCTAGCTCCTACAATGAGCAGTTCTTC
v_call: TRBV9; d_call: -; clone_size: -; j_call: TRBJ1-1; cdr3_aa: CASSPRRGLGTEAFF; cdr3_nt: TGTGCCAGCAGCCCACGGCGGGGACTCGGCACTGAAGCTTTCTTT
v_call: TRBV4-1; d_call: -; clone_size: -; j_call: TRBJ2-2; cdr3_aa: CASSQGTGPNTGELFF; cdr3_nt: TGCGCCAGCAGCCAAGGGACGGGCCCGAACACCGGGGAGCTGTTTTTT
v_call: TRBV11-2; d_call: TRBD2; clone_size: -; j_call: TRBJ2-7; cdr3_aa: CASSWSGTNYEQYF; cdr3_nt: TGTGCCAGCAGCTGGAGCGGGACCAACTACGAGCAGTACTTC